What follows are 18 T cell receptor beta chains derived from one specimen sequenced in a study of cytomegalovirus exposure and HLA in healthy donors. The primer mix had 60 Vbeta and 13 Jbeta primers. Profiled with immunoSEQ multiplex PCR; TCRdb holds only in-frame clones, not every one. The top ten clones hold around 4.7% of a sample with under 200,000 clones, approximately 71% of them seen once. The sequencing sample was made of PBMCs. These receptors came from a male donor in good health and CMV-seronegative.

The chain's CDR3 is CASSKVTSGGYNEQFF. The CDR3 DNA reads as TGTGCCAGCAGCAAAGTGACTAGCGGGGGGTACAATGAGCAGTTCTTC. The rearrangement links TRBV21-1 to TRBJ2-1; the table assigns TRBD2, which was not confirmed against the DNA. TRBV21-1 is a known pseudogene. CDR3 length: 16 amino acids.

The chain carries TRBV28 and TRBJ1-2; 8 nucleotides line up with TRBD1. V gave up 5 bases and J gave up 3 bases; unmatched junction bases: 5. Germline lookup yields CDR1 MDHEN and CDR2 SYDVKM. The CDR3 runs 14 residues. The DNA for the CDR3 is TGTGCCAGCAGTCACAGGGGGTCTGACTATGGCTACACCTTC. It specifies CASSHRGSDYGYTF.

The CDR3 loop is CASSLGAGTDTQYF. CDR3 sequence (DNA): TGTGCCAGCAGCTTAGGGGCAGGCACAGATACGCAGTATTTT. J is TRBJ2-3 and V is TRBV7-2, with unresolved D. This CDR3 spans 14 amino acids. Germline V gene lookup returns CDR1 SGHTA and CDR2 FQGNSA. Trimming removed 1 base from V and 1 base from J, with 6 bases in between.

The chain couples TRBV5-1 to TRBJ2-7; D not certain. The CDR3 consists of 13 residues. Trimming removed 1 base from V and 4 bases from J, with 9 bases in between. CDR1 is SGHRS, CDR2 YFSETQ, per germline. This CDR3 is CASSLTSIYEQYF. The CDR3 DNA reads as TGCGCCAGCAGCTTGACCAGTATTTACGAGCAGTACTTC.

The chain employs TRBV28 and TRBJ1-1, with a tentative D call TRBD1 (6 bases). V lost 5 bases and J lost 4, with 11 bases in between. The CDR3 length is 13 residues. The germline V gene encodes CDR1 MDHEN and CDR2 SYDVKM. This CDR3 reads CASSPGVPTEAFF. The CDR3, as DNA: TGTGCCAGCAGTCCAGGGGTTCCCACTGAAGCTTTCTTT.

The chain links TRBV9 to TRBJ1-2; 9 bases align to TRBD1. CDR3 size: 18 residues. V was pared by 0 bases and J by 0 bases, with 9 bases of the junction left unmatched. CDR1 and CDR2 from the germline V gene are SGDLS and YYNGEE. DNA of the CDR3: TGTGCCAGCAGCGTAGGGGGGACAGGGTTGGGAGCTAACTATGGCTACACCTTC. The encoded protein is CASSVGGTGLGANYGYTF.

V usage is TRBV5-6 and J usage is TRBJ1-2; D possibly corresponds to TRBD1 (5 bases). Germline V lookup: CDR1 SGHDT, CDR2 YYEEEE. This CDR3 region has 14 residues. Trimming stripped 0 bases from V and 4 bases from J, with 10 bases between. The CDR3 loop is CASSLVGVTYGYTF. As DNA, the CDR3 is TGTGCCAGCAGCTTGGTAGGGGTTACCTATGGCTACACCTTC.

Only a few counts were recorded for this clone. The J gene is TRBJ1-3, the V gene TRBV5-8; D gene uncertain. This CDR3 has 14 residues. With 4 bases removed from V and 0 bases from J, the gap between germline ends came to 8 bases. CDR1 and CDR2 (germline): SGHTS, YDEGEE. The CDR3 nucleotides are TGTGCCAGCAGCGTCTCGAGCTCTGGAAACACCATATATTTT. This codes for CASSVSSSGNTIYF.

The chain has TRBV6-1 and TRBJ1-6; D is undetermined. The V gene lost 3 bases and the J gene lost 10 bases, with 7 bases spanning the gap. Germline CDR1 and CDR2: MNHNS and SASEGT. The CDR3 consists of 12 residues. Written as DNA, the CDR3 is TGTGCCAGCAGTGAGTTGCGCTCACCCCTCCACTTT. This gives the protein CASSELRSPLHF.

The chain joins TRBV19 to TRBJ1-5; no clear D gene. V lost 3 bases, J lost 2 bases, and 8 bases lay in between. Germline CDR1 LNHDA, CDR2 SQIVND (reference sequence). There are 14 residues in the CDR3. The CDR3 region has the DNA TGTGCCAGTAGTATCCGGGTCGGCAATCAGCCCCAGCATTTT. It specifies CASSIRVGNQPQHF. The full variable domain, completed using reference TRBV19 and TRBJ1-5, is DGGITQSPKYLFRKEGQNVTLSCEQNLNHDAMYWYRQDPGQGLRLIYYSQIVNDFQKGDIAEGYSVSREKKESFPLTVTSAQKNPTAFYLCASSIRVGNQPQHFGDGTRLSIL.

This clone was observed once. The chain carries TRBV27 and TRBJ1-2, with 12 positions matching TRBD1. J lost 12 bases, V lost 3 bases, and 5 bases had no gene match. CDR3 size: 13 residues. The germline V gene encodes CDR1 MNHEY and CDR2 SMNVEV (reference sequence). This chain's CDR3 is CASSLGTGGGHTF. The CDR3 nucleotides read TGTGCCAGCAGTTTGGGGACAGGGGGCGGACACACCTTC.

The V gene is TRBV4-2, the J gene TRBJ2-1; TRBD2 agrees at 14 bases. The CDR3 runs to 18 residues. The V segment lost 1 base and the J segment 8 bases; nucleotides outside the gene matches: 10. Germline CDR1 LGHNA, CDR2 YNFKEQ. Written as DNA, the CDR3 is TGTGCCAGCAGCCAAGGGCTCGGGACTAGCGGGAGTGGGTATGAGCAGTTCTTC. This codes for CASSQGLGTSGSGYEQFF.

The chain uses TRBV27 and TRBJ2-3, with a weak D call TRBD2 (6 bases). Germline lookup yields CDR1 MNHEY and CDR2 SMNVEV (reference sequence). Trimming stripped 4 bases from V and 6 bases from J, with 11 bases between. The CDR3 covers 13 residues. Written as DNA, the CDR3 is TGTGCCAGCAGTTACCGGAGGGAGGATACGCAGTATTTT. As protein: CASSYRREDTQYF.

The V and J genes are TRBV30 and TRBJ2-2; 7 bases match TRBD1. CDR1 and CDR2 from the germline V gene are GTSNPN and SVGIG (reference sequence). The V segment lost 3 bases and the J segment 6 bases; nucleotides outside the gene matches: 4. CDR3 length equals 13 residues. The CDR3 protein is CAWRGTGAGELFF. The CDR3 DNA reads as TGTGCCTGGAGGGGTACAGGGGCCGGGGAGCTGTTTTTT. Combining the CDR3 with reference TRBV30 and TRBJ2-2 gives the whole variable domain SQTIHQWPATLVQPVGSPLSLECTVEGTSNPNLYWYRQAAGRGLQLLFYSVGIGQISSEVPQNLSASRPQDRQFILSSKKLLLSDSGFYLCAWRGTGAGELFFGEGSRLTVL.

The V gene is TRBV7-2, the J gene TRBJ1-2, with 8 positions matching TRBD1. Germline lookup yields CDR1 SGHTA and CDR2 FQGNSA. This CDR3 is 15 amino acids long. The V gene end was trimmed by 2 bases and the J gene end by 6 bases; junction bases not matched to a gene: 8. The CDR3 DNA follows: TGTGCCAGCAGCTTAAAGGGCAGGGGGCTCGATGGCTACACCTTC. It yields the protein CASSLKGRGLDGYTF.

The CDR3 loop is CASSASPGQGNTGELFF. CDR3 coding DNA: TGTGCCAGCAGTGCTTCTCCGGGACAGGGTAACACCGGGGAGCTGTTTTTT. The V gene is TRBV25-1, the J gene TRBJ2-2; 9 nucleotides align to TRBD1. The CDR3 is 17 residues long. Per germline, CDR1 MGHDK and CDR2 SYGVNS. Germline trimming cut 4 bases from V and 2 bases from J; bases unmatched to any gene: 8.

The CDR3 region has the DNA TGTGCCAGCAGATCCTGGGCCGCAGGGCTCCGCTCTGGGGCCAACGTCCTGACTTTC. Residues: CASRSWAAGLRSGANVLTF. This rearrangement joins TRBV28 to TRBJ2-6; TRBD1 is a possible D gene (5 bases). The V and J ends lost 6 bases and 0 bases respectively, with 21 bases between them. The CDR3 runs 19 residues. Germline loops: CDR1 MDHEN, CDR2 SYDVKM.

This clone was observed once. This chain connects TRBV4-3 to TRBJ2-5; tentatively, D is TRBD2 (6 bases). The V and J ends lost 4 bases and 4 bases respectively, with 16 bases between them. The CDR3 runs 15 residues. CDR1 is LGHNA, CDR2 YSLEER, per germline. In DNA, the CDR3 is TGCGCCAGCAGCCCAGTGGGGGGTGGGCGAGAGACCCAGTACTTC. It codes for CASSPVGGGRETQYF.